A selection of T cell receptor beta chains follows, all from one sample in a study of cytomegalovirus exposure and HLA in healthy donors. Repertoires were generated with immunoSEQ multiplex PCR, while TCRdb's copy carries only in-frame clones and drops some. The sample lists approximately 190,000 clones; roughly 84% were seen once. The sequenced material came from PBMCs. The receptor source for this set is a woman between 45 and 60 years old in good health and CMV-seropositive. CDR3s include the opening cysteine and the closing phenylalanine or tryptophan. Each record gives: J gene, V gene, D gene, clone size, CDR3 protein, CDR3 DNA. A D gene is named only where the DNA matches it firmly. Part of the rows lack a size; the others show once, few, many or a class for expanded clones.

TRBJ2-7 TRBV29-1 NA NA CSVGKASEGTGYEQYF TGCAGCGTTGGAAAGGCCTCGGAGGGGACCGGGTACGAGCAGTACTTC
TRBJ1-2 TRBV27 NA NA CASSPTGPGDYGYTF TGTGCCAGCAGCCCAACAGGTCCGGGTGACTATGGCTACACCTTC
TRBJ2-2 TRBV5-4 TRBD2 NA CASSLVRGLAPSLNTGELFF TGTGCCAGCAGCTTGGTTCGCGGACTAGCTCCCAGTTTGAACACCGGGGAGCTGTTTTTT
TRBJ2-7 TRBV27 TRBD1 NA CASSLTGDEQYF TGTGCCAGCAGTTTGACAGGGGACGAGCAGTACTTC
TRBJ1-4 TRBV6-1 NA NA CASSGGGRNEKLFF TGTGCCAGCAGTGGGGGGGGACGAAATGAAAAACTGTTTTTT
TRBJ2-6 TRBV18 TRBD1 NA CASSITGTGTSGANVLTF TGTGCCAGCTCCATTACCGGGACAGGGACCTCTGGGGCCAACGTCCTGACTTTC
TRBJ1-2 TRBV6-1 NA NA CASSGNRRGGYTF TGTGCCAGCAGTGGCAACCGACGGGGAGGCTACACCTTC
TRBJ1-1 TRBV18 NA NA CASSLQGTEAFF TGTGCCAGCTCACTACAGGGTACTGAAGCTTTCTTT
TRBJ2-5 TRBV5-1 TRBD1 NA CASSPQGAETQYF TGCGCCAGCAGCCCACAGGGGGCTGAGACCCAGTACTTC
TRBJ1-1 TRBV20-1 NA NA CSYRANTEAFF TGCAGTTACAGGGCGAACACTGAAGCTTTCTTT
TRBJ1-6 TRBV27 TRBD1 NA CASRIDRVVGSPLHF TGTGCCAGCAGAATAGACAGGGTCGTCGGTTCACCCCTCCACTTT
TRBJ2-5 TRBV6-1 NA few CASSRQETQYF TGTGCCAGCAGCAGACAAGAGACCCAGTACTTC
TRBJ2-7 TRBV10-3 TRBD2 NA CAISESLTSGGLFYEQYF TGTGCCATCAGTGAGTCATTAACTAGCGGGGGCCTCTTCTACGAGCAGTACTTC
TRBJ2-2 TRBV2 NA NA CASNGLRNTGELFF TGTGCCAGCAATGGGCTAAGGAACACCGGGGAGCTGTTTTTT
TRBJ1-2 TRBV7-8 TRBD1 NA CASSLNPGQGNGYTF TGTGCCAGCAGCTTAAACCCGGGACAGGGAAACGGCTACACCTTC
TRBJ2-7 TRBV5-4 NA NA CASSSGLSSSYEQYF TGTGCCAGCAGCTCGGGACTCTCCAGCTCCTACGAGCAGTACTTC
TRBJ1-2 TRBV2 NA NA CASSTWTAGGYGYTF TGTGCCAGCAGCACGTGGACAGCTGGCGGCTATGGCTACACCTTC